These 6 T cell receptor beta chains were all obtained from the same sample, sequenced in a study of CD8 T cells in Susac syndrome. With random hexamers, 0.5 to 1 ug RNA was reverse transcribed. One entry per CDR3 protein, called by TCRdb with MiXCR from the immunoSEQ multiplex PCR reads. Of 200,000 to 250,000 distinct CDR3 sequences listed, 92% are singletons. Source material: CD8+ T cells from PBMCs. These receptors all come from a human donor with multiple sclerosis.

The V call is TRBV7-3, the J call TRBJ2-3, with D maybe TRBD2 (7 bases). Trimming took 5 bases from V and 4 from J, leaving 13 bases between them. This CDR3 region has 14 residues. Germline CDR1 SGHTA, CDR2 FQGTGA. The CDR3 DNA is TGTGCCAGCAGCACAGCCGGGGGGCCAGATACGCAGTATTTT. This codes for CASSTAGGPDTQYF. Using reference TRBV7-3 and TRBJ2-3 for the parts outside the CDR3, the full variable domain is GAGVSQTPSNKVTEKGKYVELRCDPISGHTALYWYRQSLGQGPEFLIYFQGTGAADDSGLPNDRFFAVRPEGSVSTLKIQRTERGDSAVYLCASSTAGGPDTQYFGPGTRLTVL.

This clonotype was counted a few times. This chain's CDR3 is CASSLGPDYEQYF. As DNA, the CDR3 is TGTGCCAGCAGTTTAGGGCCCGATTACGAGCAGTACTTC. The rearrangement joins TRBV27 to TRBJ2-7, with unresolved D. CDR1 and CDR2 (germline): MNHEY, SMNVEV (reference sequence). The CDR3 has 13 residues. The V end lost 2 bases, the J end lost 4 bases, and 9 bases lay between the germline ends.

J is TRBJ1-2 and V is TRBV25-1; 10 bases fit TRBD1. There are 16 residues in the CDR3. CDR1 MGHDK and CDR2 SYGVNS come from the germline V gene. The trim removed 4 bases at V and 4 bases at J, leaving 9 bases unmatched. The CDR3 DNA reads as TGTGCCAGCAGTGGCCGACAGGGGGCCTCAGGCTATGGCTACACCTTC. Translating it yields CASSGRQGASGYGYTF.

This chain uses TRBV27 with TRBJ2-1; D possibly corresponds to TRBD1 (5 bases). Trimming shortened V by 1 base and J by 10 bases, and 8 bases separated the two germline ends. The CDR3 has 12 amino acids. Germline CDR1 reads MNHEY; CDR2 reads SMNVEV (reference sequence). The CDR3 loop reads CASSLLGAEQFF. The DNA of the CDR3 is TGTGCCAGCAGTTTATTAGGGGCAGAGCAGTTCTTC.

The rearrangement uses TRBV2 and TRBJ1-1; TRBD1 agrees at 7 bases. The length of the CDR3 is 16 residues. Germline values: CDR1 SNHLY, CDR2 FYNNEI. After removal of 0 bases from V and 3 bases from J, the junction contained 7 bases not matched to a gene. CDR3 sequence reads: CASSEADRVVYTEAFF. CDR3 DNA sequence: TGTGCCAGCAGTGAAGCAGACAGGGTGGTTTACACTGAAGCTTTCTTT. Full variable domain (remainder filled in from reference TRBV2 and TRBJ1-1): EPEVTQTPSHQVTQMGQEVILRCVPISNHLYFYWYRQILGQKVEFLVSFYNNEISEKSEIFDDQFSVERPDGSNFTLKIRSTKLEDSAMYFCASSEADRVVYTEAFFGQGTRLTVV.

This clonotype was observed a single time. This chain connects TRBV7-8 to TRBJ2-1, with 7 bases identical to TRBD1. The V gene end was trimmed by 4 bases and the J gene end by 1 base; junction bases not matched to a gene: 4. The length of the CDR3 is 15 residues. The germline CDR1 and CDR2 sequences are SGHVS and FQNEAQ. This chain's CDR3 is CASSCPTGSYNEQFF. Here the CDR3 DNA reads TGTGCCAGCAGCTGCCCGACAGGGTCCTACAATGAGCAGTTCTTC.